This T cell receptor (beta chain) was sequenced during a study of T-cell reconstitution after alpha-beta-depleted transplantation in children. Unique molecular identifiers were incorporated during preparation of the TCRbeta library. Each CDR3 protein gets one entry after TCRdb re-called the PCR reads with MiXCR. The sample consists of approximately 150,000 distinct CDR3 sequences, roughly 9% of them appearing once. Ten or more counts support this clonotype. CDR3 length: 13 amino acids. Germline-derived CDR1 and CDR2 are DFQATT and SNEGSKA (reference sequence). Trimming shortened V by 1 base and J by 3 bases, and 7 bases separated the two germline ends.

This chain links TRBV20-1 with TRBJ1-5; a weak D match, TRBD1 (5 bases). Specimen: PBMCs, mostly from graft donor cells, collected 180 days after TCRalphabeta/CD19-depleted stem cell transplant. The origin of this receptor is a female patient aged 2-15 years who had a stem cell transplant for congenital amegakaryocytic thrombocytopenia, so the T cells may come from the graft donor. DNA for the CDR3: TGCAGTGCTAGAGGGGGGAACAATCAGCCCCAGCATTTT. This translates into CSARGGNNQPQHF.